One and the same sample provided the 19 T cell receptor beta chains below, sequenced in a study of cytomegalovirus exposure and HLA in healthy donors. PCR primers comprised 60 Vbeta and 13 Jbeta primers. Generated by immunoSEQ multiplex PCR, the TCRdb table keeps only in-frame clones and is missing some. In the table there are approximately 190,000 clones, approximately 87% of which are singletons. Sequenced material: PBMCs. These receptors came from a man aged 30-40 years in good health and CMV-seronegative.

The chain recombines TRBV6-5 with TRBJ1-3; 7 bases match TRBD1. The CDR3 totals 15 residues. Looked up from germline, CDR1 is MNHEY and CDR2 is SVGAGI. Trimming at V came to 4 bases and at J to 6 bases, leaving 9 bases not matched to a gene. The CDR3 is CASSSLQGSLNTIYF. CDR3 nucleotides: TGTGCCAGCAGTTCATTACAGGGGTCGCTAAACACCATATATTTT.

The chain combines TRBV10-3 with TRBJ2-7, with TRBD2 matching over 13 bases. Germline values: CDR1 ENHRY, CDR2 SYGVKD. J was trimmed by 4 bases and V by 0 bases; bases with no gene match: 6. This CDR3 region has 17 residues. The CDR3 loop is CAISESLRTSGSYEQYF. As DNA, the CDR3 is TGTGCCATCAGTGAGTCGTTAAGGACTAGCGGGAGTTACGAGCAGTACTTC.

The V gene is TRBV28, the J gene TRBJ1-4, with D possibly being TRBD1 (5 bases). Trimming removed 3 bases at V and 2 bases at J, with 16 bases between. CDR3 size: 17 residues. Germline loops: CDR1 MDHEN, CDR2 SYDVKM. CDR3 in amino acids: CASSFSPGEGTNEKLFF. For the CDR3, the DNA is TGTGCCAGCAGTTTCTCCCCGGGGGAGGGGACTAATGAAAAACTGTTTTTT.

The chain links TRBV18 to TRBJ1-2; D is perhaps TRBD1 (6 bases). V was shortened by 2 bases and J by 4 bases, with 11 bases between the two germline ends. CDR1 KGHSH and CDR2 LQKENI come from the germline V gene. The length of the CDR3 is 14 residues. CDR3 loop: CASSPADRLYGYTF. CDR3 bases: TGTGCCAGCTCACCAGCCGACAGGCTCTATGGCTACACCTTC.

V usage is TRBV9 and J usage is TRBJ2-3; 10 nucleotides line up with TRBD2. The CDR3 loop spans 16 amino acids. J lost 6 bases, V lost 2 bases, and 9 bases had no gene match. Germline CDR1 is SGDLS and CDR2 is YYNGEE. CDR3 protein: CASSVGLAGVRDTQYF. In DNA form, the CDR3 reads TGTGCCAGCAGCGTGGGGCTAGCGGGGGTCAGGGATACGCAGTATTTT.

The gene calls are TRBV19 and TRBJ2-1, with 8 bases that match TRBD1. The trim removed 1 base at V and 7 bases at J, leaving 9 bases unmatched. This CDR3 is 16 amino acids long. Germline CDR1 LNHDA, CDR2 SQIVND (reference sequence). The CDR3 reads CASSIVQGAARNEQFF. CDR3 DNA: TGTGCCAGTAGTATAGTTCAGGGGGCAGCCAGGAATGAGCAGTTCTTC.

The chain joins TRBV19 to TRBJ1-5, with D unresolved. Germline values: CDR1 LNHDA, CDR2 SQIVND (reference sequence). There are 14 residues in the CDR3. V was trimmed by 4 bases and J by 2 bases, leaving 9 bases between them. The CDR3: CASSTILGNQPQHF. The DNA of the CDR3 is TGTGCCAGTAGTACAATACTTGGCAATCAGCCCCAGCATTTT.

The genes are TRBV4-3 and TRBJ2-7; a possible D gene is TRBD2 (5 bases). The germline gives CDR1 LGHNA, CDR2 YSLEER. This CDR3 contains 15 residues. Trimming cost V 4 bases and J 0 bases, with 13 bases left between them. As DNA, the CDR3 is TGCGCCAGCAGCCGAGGACTCTCTAGCTCCTACGAGCAGTACTTC. This gives the protein CASSRGLSSSYEQYF.

The J gene is TRBJ2-2, the V gene TRBV18; TRBD1 agrees at 8 bases. The CDR3 length is 15 residues. The germline V gene has CDR1 KGHSH and CDR2 LQKENI. The V segment lost 2 bases and the J segment 7 bases; nucleotides outside the gene matches: 6. The CDR3 coding sequence is TGTGCCAGCTCACCAGGGACAGGCCCACTCGGGGAGCTGTTTTTT. Encoded protein: CASSPGTGPLGELFF.

The V gene is TRBV14, the J gene TRBJ1-2; 9 nucleotides line up with TRBD1. V lost 1 base and J lost 2; bases outside the gene matches: 14. This CDR3 is 19 amino acids long. Germline CDR1 SGHDN, CDR2 FVKESK. The chain's CDR3 is CASSQGYGTGPERNYGYTF. DNA for the CDR3: TGTGCCAGCAGCCAAGGATATGGGACAGGGCCTGAGAGAAACTATGGCTACACCTTC.

This rearrangement joins TRBV5-1 to TRBJ2-5, with 7 bases fitting TRBD2. V trimming: 4 bases; J trimming: 2 bases; junction bases outside the gene matches: 8. The CDR3 consists of 15 residues. Germline V gives CDR1 SGHRS, CDR2 YFSETQ. In nucleotides, the CDR3 is TGCGCCAGCAGCCTAGGAGGGACTACGCAAGAGACCCAGTACTTC. Translating it yields CASSLGGTTQETQYF.

This rearrangement joins TRBV18 to TRBJ1-2; 10 bases are a match to TRBD1. This CDR3 region has 14 residues. Germline V CDR1 and CDR2: KGHSH, LQKENI. The V segment lost 7 bases and the J segment 4 bases; nucleotides outside the gene matches: 6. The CDR3 loop is CASFMDRGGYGYTF. CDR3 nucleotide sequence: TGTGCCAGCTTTATGGACAGGGGGGGCTATGGCTACACCTTC.

The J gene is TRBJ1-2, the V gene TRBV5-6; 10 bases fit TRBD1. The CDR3 loop spans 14 amino acids. The germline CDR1 and CDR2 sequences are SGHDT and YYEEEE. Trimming removed 3 bases from V and 5 bases from J; junction bases left unmatched: 4. CDR3 sequence (DNA): TGTGCCAGCAGCTGGCGGGACAGGGGATATGGCTACACCTTC. This translates into CASSWRDRGYGYTF.

The J gene is TRBJ2-7, the V gene TRBV13, with a weak D call TRBD1 (5 bases). V dropped 5 bases and J dropped 4 bases, with 9 bases sitting between them. The CDR3 covers 12 residues. From germline, CDR1 is PRHDT and CDR2 FYEKMQ (reference sequence). The CDR3 DNA reads TGTGCCAGCAGCGGGCAGGGATACGAGCAGTACTTC. Protein: CASSGQGYEQYF.

The chain employs TRBV13 and TRBJ2-1; weak D call: TRBD2 (5 bases). This CDR3 is 12 amino acids long. Trimming removed 2 bases from V and 6 bases from J, with 5 bases in between. Germline lookup yields CDR1 PRHDT and CDR2 FYEKMQ (reference sequence). This chain's CDR3 is CASSLRGNEQFF. The CDR3 coding sequence is TGTGCCAGCAGCTTACGGGGCAATGAGCAGTTCTTC.

The chain joins TRBV7-9 to TRBJ2-7, with 7 bases fitting TRBD1. The CDR3 covers 12 residues. Germline assignment: CDR1 SEHNR and CDR2 FQNEAQ (reference sequence). V trimming: 6 bases; J trimming: 7 bases; junction bases outside the gene matches: 6. The CDR3 region is CASSDRVGEQYF. The CDR3 DNA sequence: TGTGCCAGCAGTGACAGGGTTGGTGAGCAGTACTTC.

The rearrangement joins TRBV13 to TRBJ2-7; TRBD1 matches 7 bases. The CDR3 runs to 13 residues. V shed 5 bases, J shed 3 bases, and the junction held 4 bases outside the gene matches. The germline CDR1 and CDR2 sequences are PRHDT and FYEKMQ (reference sequence). The CDR3 protein is CASSTRDSYEQYF. The CDR3 bases are TGTGCCAGCAGCACCAGGGACAGCTACGAGCAGTACTTC.

V gene TRBV7-9 combines with J gene TRBJ2-5; tentatively, D is TRBD2 (7 bases). V lost 8 bases, J lost 4 bases, and 17 bases lay in between. This CDR3 comprises 14 residues. Germline V gives CDR1 SEHNR, CDR2 FQNEAQ (reference sequence). CDR3 DNA: TGTGCCAGCCTAGGGGGGGCGGATTTAGAGACCCAGTACTTC. Its protein is CASLGGADLETQYF.

The chain couples TRBV11-2 to TRBJ1-5; D is unclear. CDR1 is SGHAT, CDR2 FQNNGV, per germline. This CDR3 is built from 16 residues. Between the trimmed V and J ends, which lost 4 bases and 0 bases, there was a span of 13 bases. The CDR3 region is CASSSEPRSSNQPQHF. The CDR3 coding sequence is TGTGCCAGCAGCTCCGAGCCTCGGAGTAGCAATCAGCCCCAGCATTTT.